The rows below give T cell receptor beta chains drawn from one sample of a study of cytomegalovirus exposure and HLA in healthy donors. Profiling relied on immunoSEQ multiplex PCR, and the TCRdb table lists in-frame clones only, not all of them. The sample consists of about 72,000 clones, roughly 78% of them appearing once. Sequenced sample: PBMCs. The receptors derive from a young man in good health and CMV-seronegative. The CDR3 runs from the conserved cysteine through the conserved F or W. D genes are given only for firm matches. Size is stated for part of the rows, as once, few or many counts, or as a class when the clone is expanded.

clone_size: -; j_call: TRBJ1-6; d_call: -; v_call: TRBV6-1; cdr3_aa: CASTRTVYNSPLHF; cdr3_nt: TGTGCCAGCACACGGACAGTCTATAATTCACCCCTCCACTTT
clone_size: -; j_call: TRBJ1-1; d_call: -; v_call: TRBV7-2; cdr3_aa: CASQRSNTEAFF; cdr3_nt: TGTGCCAGTCAGAGGTCGAACACTGAAGCTTTCTTT
clone_size: -; j_call: TRBJ2-5; d_call: -; v_call: TRBV11-2; cdr3_aa: CASSYGVPETQYF; cdr3_nt: TGTGCCAGCAGCTACGGAGTGCCAGAGACCCAGTACTTC
clone_size: -; j_call: TRBJ1-1; d_call: -; v_call: TRBV28; cdr3_aa: CASSSGTFEAFF; cdr3_nt: TGTGCCAGCAGTTCCGGGACATTTGAAGCTTTCTTT
clone_size: -; j_call: TRBJ2-3; d_call: -; v_call: TRBV4-3; cdr3_aa: CASSPDITTCTDTQYF; cdr3_nt: TGCGCCAGCAGCCCCGACATAACAACCTGCACAGATACGCAGTATTTT
clone_size: -; j_call: TRBJ2-1; d_call: -; v_call: TRBV5-1; cdr3_aa: CASSLGDLPYNEQFF; cdr3_nt: TGCGCCAGCAGCTTGGGGGACTTACCCTACAATGAGCAGTTCTTC
clone_size: -; j_call: TRBJ1-2; d_call: TRBD1; v_call: TRBV7-9; cdr3_aa: CASSPQGAPGYTF; cdr3_nt: TGTGCCAGCAGCCCACAGGGGGCGCCTGGCTACACCTTC
clone_size: -; j_call: TRBJ2-5; d_call: -; v_call: TRBV7-2; cdr3_aa: CASSSKTGLLATQETQYF; cdr3_nt: TGTGCCAGCAGCTCAAAGACGGGACTCCTTGCGACTCAAGAGACCCAGTACTTC
clone_size: -; j_call: TRBJ1-3; d_call: TRBD1; v_call: TRBV7-6; cdr3_aa: CASSSIYRGPGNTIYF; cdr3_nt: TGTGCCAGCAGTTCTATTTATAGGGGGCCTGGAAACACCATATATTTT
clone_size: once; j_call: TRBJ1-4; d_call: -; v_call: TRBV2; cdr3_aa: CASSEGEGFYEKLFF; cdr3_nt: TGTGCCAGCAGTGAAGGAGAGGGATTTTATGAAAAACTGTTTTTT
clone_size: -; j_call: TRBJ2-7; d_call: -; v_call: TRBV13; cdr3_aa: CASSSPGTSAEQYF; cdr3_nt: TGTGCCAGCAGCTCACCTGGGACTTCCGCCGAGCAGTACTTC
clone_size: few; j_call: TRBJ1-6; d_call: -; v_call: TRBV25-1; cdr3_aa: CASSESGFGSYNSPLHF; cdr3_nt: TGTGCCAGCAGTGAATCAGGGTTTGGGTCCTATAATTCACCCCTCCACTTT
clone_size: -; j_call: TRBJ1-2; d_call: -; v_call: TRBV11-2; cdr3_aa: CASSLSGGQTGYTF; cdr3_nt: TGTGCCAGCAGCTTGAGTGGAGGACAGACGGGCTACACCTTC
clone_size: -; j_call: TRBJ1-5; d_call: -; v_call: TRBV5-1; cdr3_aa: CASSSVVGREGQPQHF; cdr3_nt: TGCGCCAGCAGCTCTGTAGTGGGTAGGGAGGGTCAGCCCCAGCATTTT
clone_size: -; j_call: TRBJ2-7; d_call: -; v_call: TRBV30; cdr3_aa: CAWSVRGSGQYF; cdr3_nt: TGTGCCTGGAGTGTACGAGGAAGTGGGCAGTACTTC
clone_size: -; j_call: TRBJ2-3; d_call: TRBD1; v_call: TRBV7-6; cdr3_aa: CASSLSAGQVEFNLADTQYF; cdr3_nt: TGTGCCAGCAGCTTATCCGCTGGACAGGTTGAGTTTAATCTTGCAGATACGCAGTATTTT
clone_size: once; j_call: TRBJ2-2; d_call: TRBD1; v_call: TRBV9; cdr3_aa: CASSVVGQGSIGELFF; cdr3_nt: TGTGCCAGCAGCGTCGTGGGACAGGGGTCAATCGGGGAGCTGTTTTTT
clone_size: -; j_call: TRBJ1-2; d_call: -; v_call: TRBV7-8; cdr3_aa: CASSSRGRGNYGYTF; cdr3_nt: TGTGCCAGCAGCTCCCGGGGTCGGGGGAACTATGGCTACACCTTC
clone_size: -; j_call: TRBJ2-3; d_call: TRBD2; v_call: TRBV6-1; cdr3_aa: CASSEAGRGGMYTQYF; cdr3_nt: TGTGCCAGCAGTGAAGCGGGGCGGGGGGGCATGTATACGCAGTATTTT
clone_size: -; j_call: TRBJ1-4; d_call: -; v_call: TRBV4-3; cdr3_aa: CASSQDKVGREKLFF; cdr3_nt: TGCGCCAGCAGCCAAGATAAGGTGGGGAGGGAAAAACTGTTTTTT
clone_size: few; j_call: TRBJ2-7; d_call: TRBD2; v_call: TRBV5-8; cdr3_aa: CASTSTELLAGGSYEQYF; cdr3_nt: TGTGCCAGCACCTCGACGGAGTTACTAGCGGGAGGCTCCTACGAGCAGTACTTC
clone_size: -; j_call: TRBJ2-1; d_call: TRBD2; v_call: TRBV6-5; cdr3_aa: CASSYAAGGSWEQFF; cdr3_nt: TGTGCCAGCAGTTACGCAGCGGGAGGGTCATGGGAGCAGTTCTTC
clone_size: -; j_call: TRBJ2-2; d_call: -; v_call: TRBV4-3; cdr3_aa: CASSPLGVPGELFF; cdr3_nt: TGCGCCAGCAGCCCCCTAGGAGTGCCCGGGGAGCTGTTTTTT
clone_size: -; j_call: TRBJ2-7; d_call: -; v_call: TRBV2; cdr3_aa: CASSPYGDQYF; cdr3_nt: TGTGCCAGCAGTCCCTACGGGGATCAGTACTTC
clone_size: -; j_call: TRBJ1-1; d_call: -; v_call: TRBV5-1; cdr3_aa: CASSLAAGADTEAFF; cdr3_nt: TGCGCCAGCAGCTTGGCCGCTGGAGCCGACACTGAAGCTTTCTTT
clone_size: -; j_call: TRBJ2-7; d_call: -; v_call: TRBV6-4; cdr3_aa: CASSDSIVVAESYEQYF; cdr3_nt: TGTGCCAGCAGTGACTCGATCGTGGTAGCGGAATCCTACGAGCAGTACTTC
clone_size: -; j_call: TRBJ2-5; d_call: -; v_call: TRBV30; cdr3_aa: CAWSGKQGLTETQYF; cdr3_nt: TGTGCCTGGAGCGGTAAACAGGGCTTAACGGAGACCCAGTACTTC
clone_size: -; j_call: TRBJ2-7; d_call: TRBD2; v_call: TRBV7-8; cdr3_aa: CASSSPLRTSGVYDPVEQYF; cdr3_nt: TGTGCCAGCAGCTCACCTTTGCGGACTAGCGGGGTGTACGATCCCGTCGAGCAGTACTTC
clone_size: -; j_call: TRBJ2-2; d_call: -; v_call: TRBV6-4; cdr3_aa: CASSERSTGELFF; cdr3_nt: TGTGCCAGCAGCGAGCGGTCCACCGGGGAGCTGTTTTTT
clone_size: -; j_call: TRBJ2-7; d_call: -; v_call: TRBV19; cdr3_aa: CATSGLMYEQYF; cdr3_nt: TGTGCCACTTCGGGACTTATGTACGAGCAGTACTTC
clone_size: -; j_call: TRBJ2-7; d_call: -; v_call: TRBV28; cdr3_aa: CASSDGNYEQYF; cdr3_nt: TGTGCCAGCTCTGACGGGAACTACGAGCAGTACTTC
clone_size: -; j_call: TRBJ2-1; d_call: TRBD2; v_call: TRBV28; cdr3_aa: CASSRHGLAVNVDEQFF; cdr3_nt: TGTGCCAGCAGCCGCCACGGACTAGCGGTTAACGTGGATGAGCAGTTCTTC
clone_size: once; j_call: TRBJ1-4; d_call: -; v_call: TRBV6-5; cdr3_aa: CASSYNRGGEEKLFF; cdr3_nt: TGTGCCAGCAGTTACAACCGGGGAGGAGAGGAAAAACTGTTTTTT
clone_size: -; j_call: TRBJ1-6; d_call: -; v_call: TRBV4-1; cdr3_aa: CASSNRKGESYNSPLHF; cdr3_nt: TGCGCCAGCAGCAACCGGAAAGGGGAAAGCTATAATTCACCCCTCCACTTT
clone_size: -; j_call: TRBJ2-4; d_call: -; v_call: TRBV6-1; cdr3_aa: CASSSQDLAKNIQYF; cdr3_nt: TGTGCCAGCAGTTCACAGGATTTAGCCAAAAACATTCAGTACTTC
clone_size: -; j_call: TRBJ2-5; d_call: TRBD2; v_call: TRBV7-9; cdr3_aa: CASSPPRAGGEETQYF; cdr3_nt: TGTGCCAGCAGCCCCCCCAGAGCGGGAGGGGAGGAGACCCAGTACTTC
clone_size: -; j_call: TRBJ2-2; d_call: -; v_call: TRBV4-3; cdr3_aa: CASSQESSRLVTGELFF; cdr3_nt: TGCGCCAGCAGCCAAGAATCAAGCCGGTTGGTCACCGGGGAGCTGTTTTTT
clone_size: -; j_call: TRBJ2-1; d_call: TRBD2; v_call: TRBV10-3; cdr3_aa: CAISASGLAIYNEQFF; cdr3_nt: TGTGCCATCAGTGCGTCGGGACTAGCCATTTACAATGAGCAGTTCTTC
clone_size: -; j_call: TRBJ1-2; d_call: -; v_call: TRBV30; cdr3_aa: CAWDKGLNYGYPF; cdr3_nt: TGTGCCTGGGATAAGGGGCTCAACTATGGCTACCCCTTC
clone_size: -; j_call: TRBJ2-7; d_call: -; v_call: TRBV10-1; cdr3_aa: CASSETGSGYEQYF; cdr3_nt: TGCGCCAGCAGTGAGACAGGGAGTGGGTACGAGCAGTACTTC
clone_size: few; j_call: TRBJ2-3; d_call: TRBD1; v_call: TRBV7-2; cdr3_aa: CASSQQRTGGSTDTQYF; cdr3_nt: TGTGCCAGCAGTCAACAGAGGACAGGGGGAAGCACAGATACGCAGTATTTT
clone_size: -; j_call: TRBJ2-7; d_call: -; v_call: TRBV7-6; cdr3_aa: CASSLGAQGGEQYF; cdr3_nt: TGTGCCAGCAGCTTAGGAGCACAGGGTGGAGAGCAGTACTTC
clone_size: -; j_call: TRBJ1-1; d_call: -; v_call: TRBV5-1; cdr3_aa: CASSLGQSNTEAFF; cdr3_nt: TGCGCCAGCAGCTTGGGACAGTCGAACACTGAAGCTTTCTTT
clone_size: -; j_call: TRBJ2-7; d_call: TRBD2; v_call: TRBV4-3; cdr3_aa: CASSQDRTSYEQYF; cdr3_nt: TGCGCCAGCAGCCAAGATAGGACTAGCTACGAGCAGTACTTC
clone_size: -; j_call: TRBJ2-3; d_call: -; v_call: TRBV5-1; cdr3_aa: CASSSTGISTDTQYF; cdr3_nt: TGCGCCAGCAGCTCTACAGGGATTAGCACAGATACGCAGTATTTT
clone_size: -; j_call: TRBJ2-5; d_call: -; v_call: TRBV7-6; cdr3_aa: CASSLGPRRGFEWETQYF; cdr3_nt: TGTGCCAGCAGCTTAGGGCCTAGAAGGGGTTTCGAATGGGAGACCCAGTACTTC
clone_size: -; j_call: TRBJ2-7; d_call: TRBD1; v_call: TRBV5-1; cdr3_aa: CASSLVQGDEQYF; cdr3_nt: TGCGCCAGCAGCTTGGTACAGGGGGACGAGCAGTACTTC
clone_size: -; j_call: TRBJ1-1; d_call: -; v_call: TRBV5-1; cdr3_aa: CASSSNTNGNTEAFF; cdr3_nt: TGCGCCAGCAGCTCCAACACTAATGGGAACACTGAAGCTTTCTTT
clone_size: -; j_call: TRBJ2-2; d_call: -; v_call: TRBV4-3; cdr3_aa: CASSQWTAINTGELFF; cdr3_nt: TGCGCCAGCAGCCAATGGACAGCTATAAACACCGGGGAGCTGTTTTTT
clone_size: -; j_call: TRBJ2-7; d_call: -; v_call: TRBV7-6; cdr3_aa: CASSLDPGRYEQYF; cdr3_nt: TGTGCCAGCAGCTTAGACCCAGGGCGCTACGAGCAGTACTTC
clone_size: -; j_call: TRBJ1-2; d_call: TRBD1; v_call: TRBV27; cdr3_aa: CASSKLQGYRLSGYTF; cdr3_nt: TGTGCCAGCAGTAAGTTACAGGGGTATCGTCTGTCGGGCTACACCTTC
clone_size: -; j_call: TRBJ2-5; d_call: -; v_call: TRBV28; cdr3_aa: CASSLTGTWETQYF; cdr3_nt: TGTGCCAGCAGTTTAACGGGGACTTGGGAGACCCAGTACTTC
clone_size: -; j_call: TRBJ2-1; d_call: TRBD2; v_call: TRBV5-6; cdr3_aa: CASSRGLAGDFNEQFF; cdr3_nt: TGTGCCAGCAGCCGGGGACTAGCGGGAGACTTCAATGAGCAGTTCTTC
clone_size: -; j_call: TRBJ2-5; d_call: -; v_call: TRBV10-3; cdr3_aa: CAIKSSGGGETQYF; cdr3_nt: TGTGCCATCAAATCTAGCGGAGGGGGGGAGACCCAGTACTTC